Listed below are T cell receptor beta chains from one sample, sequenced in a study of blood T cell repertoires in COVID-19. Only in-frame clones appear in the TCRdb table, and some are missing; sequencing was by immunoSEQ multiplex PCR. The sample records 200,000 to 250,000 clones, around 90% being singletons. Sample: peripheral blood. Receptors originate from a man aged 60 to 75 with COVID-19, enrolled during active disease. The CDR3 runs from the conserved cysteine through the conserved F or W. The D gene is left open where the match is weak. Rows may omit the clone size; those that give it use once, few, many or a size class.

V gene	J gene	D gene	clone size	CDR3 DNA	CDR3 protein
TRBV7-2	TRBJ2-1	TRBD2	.	TGTGCCAGCAGCTTGGGACTAGCGATGGGGAATGAGCAGTTCTTC	CASSLGLAMGNEQFF
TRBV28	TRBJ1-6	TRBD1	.	TGTGCCAGCAGTGCATACAGGGGGCGCGGGTCACCCCTCCACTTT	CASSAYRGRGSPLHF
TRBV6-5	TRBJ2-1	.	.	TGTGCCAGCGCGGAGTACTCCTACAATGAGCAGTTCTTC	CASAEYSYNEQFF
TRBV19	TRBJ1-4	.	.	TGTGCCACCTCAGGGGTTCCTAATGAAAAACTGTTTTTT	CATSGVPNEKLFF
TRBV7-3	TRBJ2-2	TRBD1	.	TGTGCCAGCAGCACCCTTGGTCCAGGGGGCGAGGACGGGGAGCTGTTTTTT	CASSTLGPGGEDGELFF
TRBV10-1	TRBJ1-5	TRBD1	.	TGCGCCAGCAGTGCTGACAGGGATCAGCCCCAGCATTTT	CASSADRDQPQHF
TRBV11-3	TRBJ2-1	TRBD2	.	TGTGCCAGCAGCTCACTAGCGGGAGTTTCAAATGAGCAGTTCTTC	CASSSLAGVSNEQFF
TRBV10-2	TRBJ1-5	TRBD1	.	TGCGCCAGCAGTGAGGGACAGGGGAATCAGCCCCAGCATTTT	CASSEGQGNQPQHF
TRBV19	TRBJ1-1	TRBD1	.	TGTGCCAGCAGACAGGGAGAGGAAACTGAAGCTTTCTTT	CASRQGEETEAFF
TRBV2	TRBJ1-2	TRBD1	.	TGTGCCAGCTTGGCCCTCATGGGACAGGGCGGTTATGGCTACACCTTC	CASLALMGQGGYGYTF
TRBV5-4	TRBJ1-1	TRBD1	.	TGTGCCAGCAGCTTCGGGACAGGGGATCCCACTGAAGCTTTCTTT	CASSFGTGDPTEAFF
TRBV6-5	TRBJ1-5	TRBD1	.	TGTGCCAGCAGTCGGACAGGGACAGGTCAGCCCCAGCATTTT	CASSRTGTGQPQHF
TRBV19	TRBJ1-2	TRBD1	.	TGTGCCAGTAGTATAGTAAAGGGGGCGGAAGGCTACACCTTC	CASSIVKGAEGYTF
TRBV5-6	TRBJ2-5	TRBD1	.	TGTGCCAGCAGCACTAAGACAGGGTCCGAGACCCAGTACTTC	CASSTKTGSETQYF
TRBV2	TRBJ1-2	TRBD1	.	TGTGCCAGCAGTCCACAGGGGGTCTATGGCTACACCTTC	CASSPQGVYGYTF
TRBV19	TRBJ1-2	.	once	TGTGCCAGTAGTTCCCTCGGACACCCCCAGGGTGGCTACACCTTC	CASSSLGHPQGGYTF
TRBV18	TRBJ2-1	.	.	TGTGCCAGCTCCCCGCCGGCGGAGTCGAGAAATGAGCAGTTCTTC	CASSPPAESRNEQFF
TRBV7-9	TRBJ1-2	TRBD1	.	TGTGCCAGCAGCGCCGAGGGACAGATCCTTCGGGGCTACACCTTC	CASSAEGQILRGYTF
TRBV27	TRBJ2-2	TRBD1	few	TGTGCCAGCAGTCAAACCGGGACAGGGGGTATCGGGGAGCTGTTTTTT	CASSQTGTGGIGELFF
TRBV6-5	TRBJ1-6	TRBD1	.	TGTGCCAGCAGTTACGGGGACAGGGGTGATTCACCCCTCCACTTT	CASSYGDRGDSPLHF
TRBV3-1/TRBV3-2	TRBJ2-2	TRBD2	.	TGTGCCAGCAGCCAAGTGGGTAGCGGGAGCGCCGGGGAGCTGTTTTTT	CASSQVGSGSAGELFF
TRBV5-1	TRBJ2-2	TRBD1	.	TGCGCCAGCAGCCGAAGTAGACAGGGATCGACCGGGGAGCTGTTTTTT	CASSRSRQGSTGELFF
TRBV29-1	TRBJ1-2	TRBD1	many	TGCAGCGTTGAGGGCCAGGGGGGTGGCTACACCTTC	CSVEGQGGGYTF
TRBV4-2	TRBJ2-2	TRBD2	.	TGTGCCAGCAGCCATGATATACCGGGACTAGCAAACACCGGGGAGCTGTTTTTT	CASSHDIPGLANTGELFF
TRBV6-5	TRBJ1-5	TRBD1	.	TGTGCCAGCAGTCGGGACAGGGCGGGCAATCAGCCCCAGCATTTT	CASSRDRAGNQPQHF
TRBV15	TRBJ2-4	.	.	TGTGCCACCAGCAGAGATTACGGGAAATCAAAAAACATTCAGTACTTC	CATSRDYGKSKNIQYF
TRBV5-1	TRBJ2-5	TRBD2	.	TGCGCCAGCCGTGAAAGCGGGAGGGCGGAGGAGACCCAGTACTTC	CASRESGRAEETQYF
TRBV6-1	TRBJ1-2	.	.	TGTGCCAGCAGTGAAGGAATTTCAGTCTATGGCTACACCTTC	CASSEGISVYGYTF
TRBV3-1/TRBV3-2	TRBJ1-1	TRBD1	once	TGTGCCAGCAGCCGAAAGGGGGGTCAGGGGGGAGCTTTCTTT	CASSRKGGQGGAFF
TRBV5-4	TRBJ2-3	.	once	TGTGCCAGCAGCTTCCGGGACTTCCGCACAGATACGCAGTATTTT	CASSFRDFRTDTQYF
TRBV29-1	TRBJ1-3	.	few	TGCAGCGTTGAAGATCGAAAGGGGCCTGGAAACACCATATATTTT	CSVEDRKGPGNTIYF
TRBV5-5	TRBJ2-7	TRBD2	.	TGTGCCAGCAGAGTAGCGGGAGATGGGGAGCAGTACTTC	CASRVAGDGEQYF
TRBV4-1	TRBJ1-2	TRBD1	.	TGCGCCAGCAGCCAAGACCCGGACAGGGGTGACTATGGCTACACCTTC	CASSQDPDRGDYGYTF
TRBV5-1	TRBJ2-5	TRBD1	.	TGCGCCAGCAGCCCGGCTCCCGTGACAGGGGGCGGAGAGACCCAGTACTTC	CASSPAPVTGGGETQYF
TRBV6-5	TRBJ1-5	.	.	TGTGCCAGCAGATTAAGGGGGAGAGCCGTTCAGCCCCAGCATTTT	CASRLRGRAVQPQHF
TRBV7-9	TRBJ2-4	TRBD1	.	TGTGCCAGCAGCCTGACAGGGCCCTCGGAAAACATTCAGTACTTC	CASSLTGPSENIQYF
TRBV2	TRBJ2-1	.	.	TGTGCCAGCAGCGGGTTCAATGAGCAGTTCTTC	CASSGFNEQFF
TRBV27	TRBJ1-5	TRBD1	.	TGTGCCAGCAGTTTAGGGGGACAGGCTGCCGGCCGGCAGCCCCAGCATTTT	CASSLGGQAAGRQPQHF
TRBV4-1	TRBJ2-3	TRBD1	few	TGCGCCAGCAGCCAAGCGACCTCGGGACAGAGCACAGATACGCAGTATTTT	CASSQATSGQSTDTQYF
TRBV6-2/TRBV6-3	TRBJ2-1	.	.	TGTGCCAGCAGTCGGATAGCGTACAATGAGCAGTTCTTC	CASSRIAYNEQFF
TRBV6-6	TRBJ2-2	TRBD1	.	TGTGCCAGCAGTTCTACAGGGGGAAGAACCGGGGAGCTGTTTTTT	CASSSTGGRTGELFF
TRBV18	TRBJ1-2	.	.	TGTGCCAGCTCACCGGGAGGACTAACTAACTATGGCTACACCTTC	CASSPGGLTNYGYTF
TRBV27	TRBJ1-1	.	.	TGTGCCAGCAGTTTAATTGGGGGGAGGACGAACACTGAAGCTTTCTTT	CASSLIGGRTNTEAFF
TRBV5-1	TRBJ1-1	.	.	TGCGCCAGCATGATACAGGCTAACACTGAAGCTTTCTTT	CASMIQANTEAFF